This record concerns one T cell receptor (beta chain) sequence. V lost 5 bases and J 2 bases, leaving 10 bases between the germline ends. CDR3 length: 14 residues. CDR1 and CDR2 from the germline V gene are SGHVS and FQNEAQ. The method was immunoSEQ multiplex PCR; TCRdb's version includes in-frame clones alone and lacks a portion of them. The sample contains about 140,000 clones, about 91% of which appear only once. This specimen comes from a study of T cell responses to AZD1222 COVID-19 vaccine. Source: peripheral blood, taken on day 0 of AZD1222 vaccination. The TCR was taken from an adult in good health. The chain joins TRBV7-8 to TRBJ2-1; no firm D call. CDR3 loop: CASSPAPTYNEQFF. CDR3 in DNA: TGTGCCAGCAGCCCCGCGCCTACCTACAATGAGCAGTTCTTC.